This is a list of T cell receptor beta chains from one sample in a study of blood T cell repertoires in COVID-19. TCRdb's table, derived via immunoSEQ multiplex PCR, lists solely in-frame clones and lacks some. The sample shows some 250,000 clones, around 86% of them seen only once. Material for sequencing was peripheral blood. The receptors shown here come from a woman aged 70 to 79 with active or convalescent COVID-19. Both conserved end residues are part of each CDR3. A D gene is named only where the DNA matches it firmly. For some rows the clone size is stated as once, few or many, or as a class when expanded; others skip it.

J gene | V gene | D gene | clone size | CDR3 DNA | CDR3 protein
TRBJ1-1 | TRBV12-3/TRBV12-4 | NA | NA | TGTGCCAGCAGTTTCCAGACAGGCGAAGCTTTCTTT | CASSFQTGEAFF
TRBJ2-1 | TRBV19 | TRBD1 | NA | TGTGCCAGTACTAGGACAGGGGCAGGCTCCTACAATGAGCAGTTCTTC | CASTRTGAGSYNEQFF
TRBJ2-4 | TRBV18 | TRBD2 | NA | TGTGCCAGCTCATTCCCGGGGGGTAGCATTCAGTACTTC | CASSFPGGSIQYF
TRBJ1-4 | TRBV5-4 | NA | NA | TGTGCCAGCAGCATCGACCCAGGGACGGGGGGGGAAAAACTGTTTTTT | CASSIDPGTGGEKLFF
TRBJ2-7 | TRBV6-5 | NA | NA | TGTGCCAGCAGTTACTCGAGTCTTTACGAGCAGTACTTC | CASSYSSLYEQYF
TRBJ2-5 | TRBV5-1 | TRBD2 | NA | TGCGCCAGCAGCCCCGGACTAGCGGGACGGGAGACCCAGTACTTC | CASSPGLAGRETQYF
TRBJ2-2 | TRBV7-2 | NA | NA | TGTGCCAGTCCAGGGGCGGCCGGGGAGCTGTTTTTT | CASPGAAGELFF
TRBJ2-7 | TRBV18 | NA | NA | TGTGCCAGCTCACCATATCGGGGGAACTCCTACGAGCAGTACTTC | CASSPYRGNSYEQYF
TRBJ1-5 | TRBV11-2 | NA | NA | TGTGCCAGCAGCCGAGGGACATCTAGCAATCAGCCCCAGCATTTT | CASSRGTSSNQPQHF
TRBJ1-5 | TRBV19 | NA | NA | TGTGCCAGTAGCGACAGAAGTTTAAGCCAGCCCCAGCATTTT | CASSDRSLSQPQHF
TRBJ1-1 | TRBV10-3 | NA | NA | TGTGCCATCAGTGAACGGAGGAACACTGAAGCTTTCTTT | CAISERRNTEAFF
TRBJ1-1 | TRBV6-5 | TRBD1 | once | TGTGCCAGCAGGAACGCAGGGGGGAGCACTGAAGCTTTCTTT | CASRNAGGSTEAFF
TRBJ1-6 | TRBV5-1 | TRBD1 | NA | TGCGCCAGCACCTATATGGGACAGGATAATTCACCCCTCCACTTT | CASTYMGQDNSPLHF
TRBJ2-5 | TRBV25-1 | NA | NA | TGTGCCAGCAGTTTTCATGGTTCAGGACTCGGAGAGACCCAGTACTTC | CASSFHGSGLGETQYF
TRBJ1-6 | TRBV9 | NA | NA | TGTGCCAGCAGCTTCAAGGGGGATTCACCCCTCCACTTT | CASSFKGDSPLHF
TRBJ1-6 | TRBV18 | NA | NA | TGTGCCAGCTCACCGCGGGGGGCTGAGAATTCACCCCTCCACTTT | CASSPRGAENSPLHF
TRBJ2-1 | TRBV7-3 | NA | few | TGTGCCAGCAGCTTAATGGCCGATCACAATGAGCAGTTCTTC | CASSLMADHNEQFF
TRBJ2-6 | TRBV6-4 | NA | NA | TGTGCCAGCACCCCTGGGGCCTCTGGGGCCAACGTCCTGACTTTC | CASTPGASGANVLTF
TRBJ2-7 | TRBV4-1 | NA | once | TGCGCCAGCAGCCAACAGGGGACCTACGAGCAGTACTTC | CASSQQGTYEQYF
TRBJ1-2 | TRBV9 | NA | once | TGTGCCAGCAGCCTGGACAGTGAGTGGTATGGCTACACCTTC | CASSLDSEWYGYTF
TRBJ1-1 | TRBV11-2 | NA | NA | TGTGCCAGCAGCTTCAACAGGTACACTGAAGCTTTCTTT | CASSFNRYTEAFF
TRBJ1-1 | TRBV11-3 | NA | NA | TGTGCCAGCAGCTTATCGGGCACTGAAGCTTTCTTT | CASSLSGTEAFF
TRBJ2-1 | TRBV4-3 | TRBD2 | NA | TGCGCCAGCAGCTTAGGACTAGCGGGGGGGAATGAGCAGTTCTTC | CASSLGLAGGNEQFF
TRBJ2-1 | TRBV10-3 | TRBD1 | NA | TGTGCCATCAGTCCCAACAGGGGGCTCGGTGAGCAGTTCTTC | CAISPNRGLGEQFF
TRBJ1-2 | TRBV6-1 | NA | once | TGTGCCAGCAGTGAAGCAATGAAATCCCGCAGTTTGTTTGGTGGCTACACCTTC | CASSEAMKSRSLFGGYTF
TRBJ1-5 | TRBV7-2 | NA | NA | TGTGCCAGCAATCAGGGTAGGAATCAGCCCCAGCATTTT | CASNQGRNQPQHF
TRBJ1-2 | TRBV5-5 | NA | NA | TGTGCCAGCCAGAGGAGGGCCGATTCAGGCTACACCTTC | CASQRRADSGYTF
TRBJ1-6 | TRBV11-2 | TRBD1 | NA | TGTGCCAGCAGCTTAGGACAGGGGGCGAGTTCACCCCTCCACTTT | CASSLGQGASSPLHF
TRBJ1-2 | TRBV4-3 | NA | NA | TGCGCCAGCAGCCAAGAAAACAGCCTTAACTATGGCTACACCTTC | CASSQENSLNYGYTF
TRBJ2-3 | TRBV5-1 | NA | NA | TGCGCCAGCAGCCCCGTACAGAGCACAGATACGCAGTATTTT | CASSPVQSTDTQYF
TRBJ2-5 | TRBV3-1/TRBV3-2 | TRBD1 | NA | TGTGCCAGCAGCCGAGGACAGGGGTCGAGAGAGACCCAGTACTTC | CASSRGQGSRETQYF
TRBJ2-7 | TRBV18 | NA | NA | TGTGCCAGCTCAGAAGCTACGGTCTCCGAGCAGTACTTC | CASSEATVSEQYF
TRBJ2-7 | TRBV19 | NA | once | TGTGCCAGTAGTATGGCAGGAGGGGCCATCACCCACGAGCAGTACTTC | CASSMAGGAITHEQYF
TRBJ1-5 | TRBV11-2 | NA | NA | TGTGCCAGCAGCTTAGGAACGGGAGTGGATCAGCCCCAGCATTTT | CASSLGTGVDQPQHF
TRBJ2-1 | TRBV29-1 | NA | NA | TGCAGCGTCACTATGAGTTACAATGAGCAGTTCTTC | CSVTMSYNEQFF
TRBJ2-1 | TRBV5-5 | NA | NA | TGTGCCAGCAGCTTCCTAGGCGGGGAGGAGTTCTTC | CASSFLGGEEFF
TRBJ2-1 | TRBV4-3 | TRBD2 | NA | TGCGCCAGCAGTCCAACGATCGGGGGGTCCTACAATGAGCAGTTCTTC | CASSPTIGGSYNEQFF
TRBJ2-7 | TRBV12-3/TRBV12-4 | NA | once | TGTGCCATCCTTGACTCGTACGAGCAGTACTTC | CAILDSYEQYF
TRBJ2-5 | TRBV6-2/TRBV6-3 | TRBD1 | NA | TGTGCCAGCAGTTATTGGTTAACCGGGACAGGGGTGACCCAGTACTTC | CASSYWLTGTGVTQYF
TRBJ1-5 | TRBV10-3 | NA | NA | TGTGCCGGAGGAGGGGGGGGTCAGCCCCAGCATTTT | CAGGGGGQPQHF
TRBJ2-2 | TRBV27 | NA | NA | TGTGCCTCTGGTACCAGGGGGGACTCCACCGGGGAGCTGTTTTTT | CASGTRGDSTGELFF
TRBJ2-3 | TRBV6-5 | NA | NA | TGTGCCAGCAGTCTAGTCAGAGATACGCAGTATTTT | CASSLVRDTQYF
TRBJ1-2 | TRBV5-5 | TRBD1 | NA | TGTGCCAGCAGCTTAGGGGGACAGCTGTATGGCTACACCTTC | CASSLGGQLYGYTF
TRBJ1-5 | TRBV18 | NA | NA | TGTGCCAGCTCATCGTCGGGGGGTAGCAATCAGCCCCAGCATTTT | CASSSSGGSNQPQHF
TRBJ2-7 | TRBV18 | NA | NA | TGTGCCAGCTCACCAGTTAGCGGCACCTACGAGCAGTACTTC | CASSPVSGTYEQYF
TRBJ1-3 | TRBV21-1 | NA | NA | TGTGCCAGCAGCAAAGCAGGGGATGCCTCCTCTGGAAACACCATATATTTT | CASSKAGDASSGNTIYF
TRBJ2-3 | TRBV2 | TRBD2 | NA | TGTGCCAGCAGAGCAGTGGTAGCGGGGAGCACAGATACGCAGTATTTT | CASRAVVAGSTDTQYF
TRBJ2-7 | TRBV2 | NA | NA | TGTGCCAGCAGGACGGGGGGCACCTACGAGCAGTACTTC | CASRTGGTYEQYF
TRBJ2-1 | TRBV4-3 | TRBD1 | NA | TGCGCCAGCAGCTTACAGGGGGCGGTTGGTGAGCAGTTCTTC | CASSLQGAVGEQFF
TRBJ1-5 | TRBV4-3 | TRBD1 | NA | TGCGCCAGCAGCCAAGCGACAGGGGCTGGTCAGCCCCAGCATTTT | CASSQATGAGQPQHF
TRBJ2-1 | TRBV19 | NA | once | TGTGCCAGTAGTATAGGTGGAGGTCAGTACAATGAGCAGTTCTTC | CASSIGGGQYNEQFF
TRBJ1-3 | TRBV6-2/TRBV6-3 | NA | NA | TGTGCCAGCAGTTATTGGGGCGACTCTGGAAACACCATATATTTT | CASSYWGDSGNTIYF
TRBJ1-2 | TRBV11-2 | NA | NA | TGTGCCAGCAGCTTGGTGTCAGGGGATGGCTACACCTTC | CASSLVSGDGYTF
TRBJ1-6 | TRBV12-2 | NA | NA | TGTGCAAGTCGCTTAAAGGGACAGGGGCCGAATTCACCCCTCCACTTT | CASRLKGQGPNSPLHF
TRBJ1-3 | TRBV6-6 | NA | NA | TGTGCCAGCAGCCTGGACAGAGGTCTCTCTGGAAACACCATATATTTT | CASSLDRGLSGNTIYF
TRBJ2-1 | TRBV4-3 | TRBD1 | NA | TGCGCCAGCAGCCAATCGGACAGGGGGGGGGAGCAGTTCTTC | CASSQSDRGGEQFF
TRBJ1-2 | TRBV3-1/TRBV3-2 | TRBD1 | NA | TGTGCCAGCAGCCTAACACCGGGACAGGGCCCCTATGGCTACACCTTC | CASSLTPGQGPYGYTF